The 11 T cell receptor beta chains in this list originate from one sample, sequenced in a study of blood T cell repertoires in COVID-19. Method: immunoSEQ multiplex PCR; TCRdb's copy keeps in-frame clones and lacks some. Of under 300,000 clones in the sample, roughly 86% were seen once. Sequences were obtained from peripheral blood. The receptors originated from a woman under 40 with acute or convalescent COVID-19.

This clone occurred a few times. The CDR3 is CASSPKWGEGGDTQYF. DNA for the CDR3: TGCGCCAGCAGCCCAAAATGGGGGGAGGGTGGAGATACGCAGTATTTT. This chain joins TRBV4-3 and TRBJ2-3; 7 bases match TRBD2. The germline V gene encodes CDR1 LGHNA and CDR2 YSLEER. The CDR3 is 16 amino acids. The V gene end was trimmed by 4 bases and the J gene end by 5 bases; junction bases not matched to a gene: 12.

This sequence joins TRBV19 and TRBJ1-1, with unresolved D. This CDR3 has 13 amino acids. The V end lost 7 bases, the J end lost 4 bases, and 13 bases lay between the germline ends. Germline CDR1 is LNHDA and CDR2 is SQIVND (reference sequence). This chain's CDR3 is CASIEGAGTEAFF. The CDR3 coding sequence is TGTGCCAGTATTGAGGGCGCGGGCACTGAAGCTTTCTTT.

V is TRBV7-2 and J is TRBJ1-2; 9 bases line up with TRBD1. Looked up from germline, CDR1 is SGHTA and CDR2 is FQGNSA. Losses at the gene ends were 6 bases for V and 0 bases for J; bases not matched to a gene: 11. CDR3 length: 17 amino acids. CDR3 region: CASSPDRGLLTNYGYTF. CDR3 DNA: TGTGCCAGCAGTCCCGACAGGGGGTTACTCACTAACTATGGCTACACCTTC.

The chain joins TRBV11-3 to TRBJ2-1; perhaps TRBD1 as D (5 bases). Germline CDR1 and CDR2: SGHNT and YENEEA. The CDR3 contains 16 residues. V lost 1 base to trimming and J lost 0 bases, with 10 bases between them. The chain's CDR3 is CASSLGGLSSYNEQFF. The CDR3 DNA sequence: TGTGCCAGCAGCTTAGGGGGCCTGAGCTCCTACAATGAGCAGTTCTTC. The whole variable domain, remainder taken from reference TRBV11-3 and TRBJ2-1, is EAGVVQSPRYKIIEKKQPVAFWCNPISGHNTLYWYLQNLGQGPELLIRYENEEAVDDSQLPKDRFSAERLKGVDSTLKIQPAELGDSAVYLCASSLGGLSSYNEQFFGPGTRLTVL.

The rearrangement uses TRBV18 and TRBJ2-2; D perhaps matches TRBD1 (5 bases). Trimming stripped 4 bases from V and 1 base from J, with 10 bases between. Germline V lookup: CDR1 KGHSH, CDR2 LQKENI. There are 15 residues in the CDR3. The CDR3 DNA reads TGTGCCAGCTCACGATCAGGACAGAACACCGGGGAGCTGTTTTTT. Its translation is CASSRSGQNTGELFF.

This CDR3 is CASSLGTSGATSYNEQFF. The CDR3 DNA sequence: TGCGCCAGCAGCTTGGGGACTAGCGGGGCTACCTCCTACAATGAGCAGTTCTTC. J is TRBJ2-1 and V is TRBV5-1; 12 bases fit TRBD2. The CDR3 totals 18 residues. Germline CDR1 SGHRS, CDR2 YFSETQ. J lost 0 bases, V lost 0 bases, and 4 bases had no gene match.

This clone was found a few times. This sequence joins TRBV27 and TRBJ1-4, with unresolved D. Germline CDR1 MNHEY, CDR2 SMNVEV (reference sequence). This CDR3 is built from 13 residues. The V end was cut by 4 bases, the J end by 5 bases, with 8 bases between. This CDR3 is CASSSQINEKLFF. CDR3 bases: TGTGCCAGCAGTTCACAGATAAATGAAAAACTGTTTTTT.

CDR3 bases: TGTGCCAGCAGCTACCCCCGGGACAGGGGGGGGGACACCGGGGAGCTGTTTTTT. This sequence encodes CASSYPRDRGGDTGELFF. The V call is TRBV9, the J call TRBJ2-2, with 11 bases fitting TRBD1. V lost 4 bases, J lost 3 bases, and 11 bases stayed unmatched. Germline V gene lookup returns CDR1 SGDLS and CDR2 YYNGEE. CDR3 size: 18 residues.

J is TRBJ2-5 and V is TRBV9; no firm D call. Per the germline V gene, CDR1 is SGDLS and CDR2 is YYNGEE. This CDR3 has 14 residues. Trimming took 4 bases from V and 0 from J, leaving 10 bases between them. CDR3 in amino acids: CASSPNLNQETQYF. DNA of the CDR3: TGTGCCAGCAGCCCCAACTTAAACCAAGAGACCCAGTACTTC. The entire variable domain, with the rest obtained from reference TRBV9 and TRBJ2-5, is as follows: DSGVTQTPKHLITATGQRVTLRCSPRSGDLSVYWYQQSLDQGLQFLIQYYNGEERAKGNILERFSAQQFPDLHSELNLSSLELGDSALYFCASSPNLNQETQYFGPGTRLLVL.

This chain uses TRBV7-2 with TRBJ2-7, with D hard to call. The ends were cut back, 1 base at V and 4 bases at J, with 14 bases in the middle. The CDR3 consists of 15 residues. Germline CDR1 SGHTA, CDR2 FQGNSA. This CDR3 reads CASSLELNKKYEQYF. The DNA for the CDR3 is TGTGCCAGCAGCTTAGAATTAAACAAGAAATACGAGCAGTACTTC.

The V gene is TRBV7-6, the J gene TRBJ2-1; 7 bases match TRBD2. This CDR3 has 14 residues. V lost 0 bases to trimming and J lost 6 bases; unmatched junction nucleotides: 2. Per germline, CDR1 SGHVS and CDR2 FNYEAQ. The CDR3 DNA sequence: TGTGCCAGCAGCTTAGCTCTAGCGGTCAATGAGCAGTTCTTC. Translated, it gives CASSLALAVNEQFF.